This section outlines one T cell receptor (beta chain) sequence together with its context. What it recognizes is unknown. This specimen comes from a study of CD4 T cells in relation to SARS-CoV-2 and coronaviruses. Assay used: immunoSEQ multiplex PCR; TCRdb lists only in-frame clones, some missing. This repertoire shows 25,000 to 30,000 clones, 73% found once; its top ten account for around a fifth. Unexposed donor CD4+ T cells date from about 2011-2018, before the COVID-19 pandemic. After about 10 days of culture, CD4+ T cells were isolated. As cell numbers allowed, unexposed-donor CD4+ T cells faced SARS-CoV-2 S/N and four cold-coronavirus spikes. CDR3 size: 14 residues. Trimming shortened V by 5 bases and J by 7 bases, and 17 bases separated the two germline ends. Germline CDR1 and CDR2: MNHEY and SVGAGI. Study results and limitations: Roughly three fifths of donors had memory CD4+ clonotypes crossrecognizing SARS-CoV-2 and common cold coronavirus spike.

The chain employs TRBV6-5 and TRBJ1-2; unclear D gene. The receptor was derived from a human donor in good health. The sample taken for sequencing was CD4+ T cells from PBMCs, cultured in vitro. The CDR3 reads CASSKGREAFGYTF. For the CDR3, the DNA is TGTGCCAGCAGTAAGGGCCGGGAGGCTTTTGGCTACACCTTC.